This is a list of T cell receptor beta chains from one sample in a study of blood T cell repertoires in COVID-19. The method was immunoSEQ multiplex PCR; TCRdb's version includes in-frame clones alone and lacks a portion of them. Of 50,000 to 65,000 clones listed, approximately 89% are singletons. The sequenced sample consisted of peripheral blood. The receptors were gathered from a human donor in a cohort sampled during active COVID-19. Each CDR3 is given with its conserved first and last residue. A D gene is named only where the DNA matches it firmly. A clone size is listed for some rows: how often the clone was seen (once, few, many), or a class if it is expanded.

cdr3_nt | cdr3_aa | v_call | d_call | clone_size | j_call
TGCAGCGCAGGGACAGGGGATCAAAATACGCAGTATTTT | CSAGTGDQNTQYF | TRBV29-1 | TRBD1 | NA | TRBJ2-3
TGTGCCAGCAGTCCCCGACAGGGAAGTGGGTACGAGCAGTACTTC | CASSPRQGSGYEQYF | TRBV27 | TRBD1 | NA | TRBJ2-7
TGTGCCAGCAGCTCCTTAGGGCAAATGGGGGCATTTAACTATGGCTACACCTTC | CASSSLGQMGAFNYGYTF | TRBV28 | NA | NA | TRBJ1-2
TGTGCCAGCAGCTCGCTGGCGCGGGGCTATGGCTACACCTTC | CASSSLARGYGYTF | TRBV11-2 | NA | NA | TRBJ1-2
TGTGCCAGCAGTCCGCAGGGGATGTTATCCCAGCCCCAGCATTTT | CASSPQGMLSQPQHF | TRBV28 | NA | NA | TRBJ1-5
TGTGCCAGCAGCCCGAATAGCGGGGCCTACAATGAGCAGTTCTTC | CASSPNSGAYNEQFF | TRBV4-2 | TRBD2 | NA | TRBJ2-1
TGTGCCAGCAGCCAAGGGGACAGATACACCGGGGAGCTGTTTTTT | CASSQGDRYTGELFF | TRBV3-1/TRBV3-2 | TRBD1 | NA | TRBJ2-2
TGTGCCAGCAGTGACCGGACAGGGGGAAATTCACCCCTCCACTTT | CASSDRTGGNSPLHF | TRBV2 | TRBD1 | NA | TRBJ1-6
TGTGCCAGCAGTTACGGGGGCACGATATATGGCTACACCTTC | CASSYGGTIYGYTF | TRBV6-5 | NA | few | TRBJ1-2
TGTGCCAGCTATGGACAGTCTAGCACAGATACGCAGTATTTT | CASYGQSSTDTQYF | TRBV28 | NA | few | TRBJ2-3
TGTGCCAGCAGTTTTCGGGACTACTCTGGGGCCAACGTCCTGACTTTC | CASSFRDYSGANVLTF | TRBV27 | TRBD2 | NA | TRBJ2-6
TGTGCCAGCAGCCCGTTGGGGGCGGGCGGGGAGCTGTTTTTT | CASSPLGAGGELFF | TRBV11-2 | NA | NA | TRBJ2-2
TGTGCCAGCAGCTTTGGACAGGCGGCGGATACGCAGTATTTT | CASSFGQAADTQYF | TRBV7-2 | TRBD1 | NA | TRBJ2-3
TGTGCCAGCTCACCAGGCGGGGACGGCTACACCTTC | CASSPGGDGYTF | TRBV18 | NA | NA | TRBJ1-2
TGTGCCAGCAGCTTGGAACGCGGCGGGCAGTTCTTC | CASSLERGGQFF | TRBV5-4 | NA | NA | TRBJ2-1
TGTGCCAGCAGCTTAGAAGGCATCGGTCTTGGGCAACTGTTTTTT | CASSLEGIGLGQLFF | TRBV7-6 | NA | NA | TRBJ1-4
TGTGCCAGCAGCCCCCCTAGCACAGATACGCAGTATTTT | CASSPPSTDTQYF | TRBV7-2 | NA | NA | TRBJ2-3